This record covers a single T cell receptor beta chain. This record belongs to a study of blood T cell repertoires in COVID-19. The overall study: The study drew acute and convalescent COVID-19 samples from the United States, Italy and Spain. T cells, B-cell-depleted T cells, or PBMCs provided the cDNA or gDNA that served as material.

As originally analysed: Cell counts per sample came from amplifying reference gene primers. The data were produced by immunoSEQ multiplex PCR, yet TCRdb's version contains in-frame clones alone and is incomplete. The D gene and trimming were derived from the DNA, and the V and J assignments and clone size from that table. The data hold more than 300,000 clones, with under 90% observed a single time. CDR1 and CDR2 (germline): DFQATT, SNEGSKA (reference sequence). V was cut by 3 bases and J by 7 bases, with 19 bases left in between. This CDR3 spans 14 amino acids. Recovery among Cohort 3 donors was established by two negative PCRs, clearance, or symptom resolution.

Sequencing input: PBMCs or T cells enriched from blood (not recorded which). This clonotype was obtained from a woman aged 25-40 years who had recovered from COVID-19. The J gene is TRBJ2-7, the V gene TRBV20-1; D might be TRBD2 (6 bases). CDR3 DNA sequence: TGCAGTGCTAGTGTTGGGGCCGGCGGGGAGGAGCAGTACTTC. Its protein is CSASVGAGGEEQYF.